This is a list of T cell receptor beta chains from one sample in a study of blood T cell repertoires in COVID-19. TCRdb's copy holds only in-frame clones and misses some; the assay was immunoSEQ multiplex PCR. Of more than 35,000 clones in the sample, approximately 80% were seen once. The source material was peripheral blood. The source of these receptors is a woman of 80 years or more with acute or convalescent COVID-19. Each CDR3 is given without its conserved first and last residue. Each record gives: CDR3 protein, V gene.

CDR3: AWSVGGAHGEQF
V: TRBV30

CDR3: ASSSEQGAWDGYT
V: TRBV7-8

CDR3: ALAGGGGSPLH
V: TRBV28

CDR3: AWSGEGRETQY
V: TRBV30

CDR3: ASSPPRGTGRGDTGELF
V: TRBV9

CDR3: ASSIHDRSYGYT
V: TRBV19

CDR3: ASSVGQGGGDTQY
V: TRBV9

CDR3: ASSPSSGGNYEQY
V: TRBV3-1/TRBV3-2

CDR3: ASSLQLTGTGEETQY
V: TRBV18

CDR3: ASSDGQVEKLF
V: TRBV5-6

CDR3: AWSVTGAGETQY
V: TRBV30

CDR3: ASSGGALTNTGELF
V: TRBV2

CDR3: ASSLDTDRNTIY
V: TRBV18

CDR3: ASSIRDTPQVLF
V: TRBV19

CDR3: ASRETGDQPQH
V: TRBV2

CDR3: ASSLVGSTEAF
V: TRBV5-5

CDR3: ASSSRRENTEAF
V: TRBV6-2/TRBV6-3

CDR3: ASSVGLAGDEQF
V: TRBV9

CDR3: ASSRDRGATEAF
V: TRBV19

CDR3: ASSLGDRTNTGELF
V: TRBV18

CDR3: ASSRDSGSSYEQY
V: TRBV7-2

CDR3: ASSQGTGGRSTDTQY
V: TRBV3-1/TRBV3-2

CDR3: ASSRGEAGNTDTQY
V: TRBV9

CDR3: SVAETGGTEAF
V: TRBV29-1

CDR3: ASSERRGNSNQPQH
V: TRBV6-1

CDR3: ASSESVRGSGANVLT
V: TRBV10-2

CDR3: ASSLTGVPQAGELF
V: TRBV5-1

CDR3: ASSPWGGVTGELF
V: TRBV5-1

CDR3: ASSIVTGHEQY
V: TRBV19

CDR3: ASRNGGSPLH
V: TRBV6-5

CDR3: ASSYGQVNTEAF
V: TRBV6-5

CDR3: ASSRLGQPNFEAF
V: TRBV5-1

CDR3: ASSPQGDRDEQY
V: TRBV11-2

CDR3: ASSHGQEYGYT
V: TRBV25-1

CDR3: ASTGTFNTGELF
V: TRBV6-5

CDR3: AWSRTGLRYGYT
V: TRBV30

CDR3: ASSQETGGNTGELF
V: TRBV4-3

CDR3: ASSPWRGTDGTMNTEAF
V: TRBV5-1

CDR3: ASSQDLGQGQY
V: TRBV4-1

CDR3: ASTLGGRGNQPQH
V: TRBV7-2

CDR3: ASSSAGGPDTQY
V: TRBV7-2

CDR3: ASVGEWPTNEKLF
V: TRBV6-5

CDR3: SAFSGNTIY
V: TRBV20-1

CDR3: ASSLTALGGPNEKLF
V: TRBV14

CDR3: ASSGGRDISGTPQH
V: TRBV7-9

CDR3: ASSSYDNQPQH
V: TRBV7-2